A single sample is the source of the 16 T cell receptor beta chains below, sequenced in a study of metastatic and nonmetastatic thyroid tumors (TCRdb year 2020). No patient had received any treatment before thyroid surgery. Library preparation used PCR. The sample was run on an Illumina HiSeq 4000. TCRdb cleaned the public reads at Q25 with fastp, built clones with MiXCR and kept in-frame beta chains. Counted in this sample were 23,000 or so clones; around 20% of them appeared once. Jointly, the top ten make up approximately 4.2% of the sample. Sequenced material: blood. The receptor source for this set is a male donor with papillary thyroid cancer or a benign thyroid nodule (not recorded which). Some clones in this sample may be carry-over from other donors' samples.

Note on this clone: Germline is not matched at one junction end, which may reflect a read error. CDR3 sequence reads: CVSSLAVGNTEAFF. CDR3 nucleotide sequence: TGTGTCAGCAGCTTGGCTGTCGGAAACACTGAAGCTTTCTTT. This chain joins TRBV5-4 and TRBJ1-1, with D unresolved. This CDR3 spans 14 amino acids. The germline CDR1 and CDR2 sequences are SGHNT and YYREEE (reference sequence).

This clone showed up many times. The rearrangement joins TRBV30 to TRBJ2-2, with a possible D match to TRBD2 (6 bases). Germline V lookup: CDR1 GTSNPN, CDR2 SVGIG (reference sequence). This CDR3 region has 14 residues. Between the trimmed V and J ends, which lost 4 bases and 1 base, there was a span of 10 bases. The CDR3 sequence is CAWNGDLNTGELFF. CDR3 sequence (DNA): TGTGCCTGGAATGGGGACTTGAACACCGGGGAGCTGTTTTTT.

This clone has ten or more counts. The rearrangement uses TRBV7-9 and TRBJ2-5; TRBD1 matches 8 bases. CDR1 is SEHNR and CDR2 is FQNEAQ in the germline V gene (reference sequence). V lost 1 base, J lost 5 bases, and 9 bases stayed unmatched. CDR3 size: 16 residues. CDR3 nucleotide sequence: TGTGCCAGCAGCTTAGGTGCAGGGGGCTTTCGGGAGACCCAGTACTTC. It encodes CASSLGAGGFRETQYF.

There are many counts of this clone. The genes are TRBV6-1 and TRBJ1-1, with 7 bases matching TRBD1. This CDR3 is 13 amino acids long. Trimming at V came to 7 bases and at J to 5 bases, leaving 7 bases not matched to a gene. CDR1 and CDR2 from the germline V gene are MNHNS and SASEGT. The CDR3 region is CASTDRFKTEAFF. The CDR3 bases are TGTGCCAGCACGGACAGGTTTAAGACTGAAGCTTTCTTT.

The rearrangement uses TRBV11-2 and TRBJ2-5, with 16 positions matching TRBD2. The length of the CDR3 is 18 residues. The germline V gene encodes CDR1 SGHAT and CDR2 FQNNGV. V was pared by 5 bases and J by 5 bases, with 11 bases of the junction left unmatched. CDR3 region: CASSHGTSGRAVWETQYF. For the CDR3, the DNA is TGTGCCAGCAGCCACGGGACTAGCGGGAGGGCCGTGTGGGAGACCCAGTACTTC.

This clone was observed at least ten times. This chain connects TRBV10-3 to TRBJ1-1, with 10 bases identical to TRBD1. V trimming: 4 bases; J trimming: 5 bases; junction bases outside the gene matches: 7. Germline CDR1 reads ENHRY; CDR2 reads SYGVKD. This CDR3 has 15 amino acids. CDR3 region: CAISGKTGGITEAFF. The CDR3 DNA is TGTGCCATCAGTGGGAAGACAGGGGGCATAACTGAAGCTTTCTTT.

Concerning this clone itself: At one end, the junction sequence differs from germline, possibly due to a read error. Other nucleotide sequences from this sample produce the same CDR3. The chain has TRBV3-1 and TRBJ2-1; 7 bases are a match to TRBD1. Germline assignment: CDR1 LGHDT and CDR2 YNNKEL (reference sequence). CDR3 size: 14 residues. CDR3 residues: CASSQDPGGGSQFF. DNA of the CDR3: TGTGCCAGTAGCCAAGACCCAGGGGGTGGGAGCCAGTTCTTC.

J is TRBJ2-5 and V is TRBV9, with D perhaps matching TRBD2 (6 bases). The CDR3 runs to 14 residues. V was pared by 8 bases and J by 3 bases, with 17 bases between. The germline CDR1 and CDR2 sequences are SGDLS and YYNGEE. The CDR3 protein is CARRSGTSEETQYF. CDR3 bases: TGTGCCAGAAGATCTGGGACTTCCGAAGAGACCCAGTACTTC.

This chain connects TRBV30 to TRBJ1-2, with D uncertain. Trimming took off 0 bases at V and 8 bases at J, with 16 bases between the two ends. The CDR3 consists of 14 residues. Germline V gene sequence: CDR1 GTSNPN, CDR2 SVGIG (reference sequence). CDR3 in DNA: TGTGCCTGGAGTGTAGACGGCCTTGTTCGGGGCTACACCTTC. Its translation: CAWSVDGLVRGYTF. The full variable domain, its missing parts supplied by reference TRBV30 and TRBJ1-2, is SQTIHQWPATLVQPVGSPLSLECTVEGTSNPNLYWYRQAAGRGLQLLFYSVGIGQISSEVPQNLSASRPQDRQFILSSKKLLLSDSGFYLCAWSVDGLVRGYTFGSGTRLTVV.

This clone was detected ten times or more. The chain has TRBV11-2 and TRBJ2-7; 9 bases align to TRBD1. CDR1 and CDR2 (germline): SGHAT, FQNNGV. This CDR3 has 14 amino acids. After removal of 1 base from V and 2 bases from J, the junction contained 0 bases not matched to a gene. CDR3 loop: CASSLGTGAYEQYF. The CDR3, as DNA: TGTGCCAGCAGCTTAGGGACAGGGGCCTACGAGCAGTACTTC.

Many counts were recorded for this clone. The V gene is TRBV19, the J gene TRBJ1-2; weak D call: TRBD1 (5 bases). The ends were cut back, 4 bases at V and 1 base at J, with 13 bases in the middle. The germline CDR1 and CDR2 sequences are LNHDA and SQIVND (reference sequence). CDR3 size: 15 residues. The chain's CDR3 is CASSTSGLYNYGYTF. The CDR3 DNA reads as TGTGCCAGTAGTACTTCAGGGCTATATAACTATGGCTACACCTTC.

Points on this clone: One junction end disagrees with the germline gene, perhaps due to a read error. The V and J genes are TRBV5-1 and TRBJ1-2; D unresolved. CDR1 and CDR2 from the germline V gene are SGHRS and YFSETQ. The CDR3 contains 12 residues. The CDR3 spells CASGSAYGGYTF. The CDR3 bases are TGCGCCAGCGGCTCGGCTTACGGTGGCTACACATTC.

In its sample, this clone ranks as medium-sized. Other nucleotide sequences from this sample produce the same CDR3. This chain connects TRBV12-3 or TRBV12-4 to TRBJ2-7; D perhaps matches TRBD1 (6 bases). Deletions cut 3 bases from V and 2 bases from J, with 11 bases between. The CDR3 consists of 14 residues. The CDR3 sequence: CASSFGQGTYEQYF. The CDR3 nucleotides read TGTGCCAGCAGTTTCGGGCAGGGGACCTACGAGCAGTACTTC.

This clone was counted many times. The V call is TRBV5-4, the J call TRBJ2-1, with a weak D call TRBD2 (6 bases). V shed 2 bases and J shed 4 bases, with 16 bases lying between them. The CDR3 is 16 amino acids. Germline V gene data show CDR1 as SGHNT and CDR2 as YYREEE (reference sequence). CDR3 residues: CASSLPGVEGYNEQFF. The CDR3 bases are TGTGCCAGCAGCTTACCCGGTGTGGAGGGGTACAATGAGCAGTTCTTC. Full variable domain (rest looked up from reference TRBV5-4 and TRBJ2-1): ETGVTQSPTHLIKTRGQQVTLRCSSQSGHNTVSWYQQALGQGPQFIFQYYREEENGRGNFPPRFSGLQFPNYSSELNVNALELDDSALYLCASSLPGVEGYNEQFFGPGTRLTVL.

This clone is labeled as medium-sized. This rearrangement joins TRBV2 to TRBJ2-7, with D perhaps TRBD1 (6 bases). The CDR3 length is 14 residues. Deletions cut 0 bases from V and 3 bases from J, with 9 bases between. Germline assignment: CDR1 SNHLY and CDR2 FYNNEI. The CDR3 nucleotides are TGTGCCAGCAGTGAAGCGGGGACAAACTACGAGCAGTACTTC. Its protein product is CASSEAGTNYEQYF.

By frequency in the sample, this clone is medium-sized. This chain uses TRBV24-1 with TRBJ2-2, with 7 positions matching TRBD1. The CDR3 consists of 16 residues. From germline, CDR1 is KGHDR and CDR2 SFDVKD. V gave up 1 base and J gave up 0 bases; unmatched junction bases: 1. The chain's CDR3 is CATSDFGTANTGELFF. CDR3 bases: TGTGCCACCAGTGATTTCGGGACAGCGAACACCGGGGAGCTGTTTTTT.